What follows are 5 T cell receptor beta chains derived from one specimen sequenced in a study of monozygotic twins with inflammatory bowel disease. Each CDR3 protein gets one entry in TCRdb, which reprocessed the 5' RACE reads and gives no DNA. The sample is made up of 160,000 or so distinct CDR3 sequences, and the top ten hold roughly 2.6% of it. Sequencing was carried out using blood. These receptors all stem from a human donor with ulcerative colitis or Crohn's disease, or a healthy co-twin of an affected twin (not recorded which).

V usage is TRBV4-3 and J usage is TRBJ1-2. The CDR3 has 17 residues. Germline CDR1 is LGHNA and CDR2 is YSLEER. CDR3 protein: CASSQDDPLRAHYGYTF.

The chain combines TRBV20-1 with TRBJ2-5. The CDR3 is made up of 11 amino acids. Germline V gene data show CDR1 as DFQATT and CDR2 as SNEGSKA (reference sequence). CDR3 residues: CSAIMGETQYF.

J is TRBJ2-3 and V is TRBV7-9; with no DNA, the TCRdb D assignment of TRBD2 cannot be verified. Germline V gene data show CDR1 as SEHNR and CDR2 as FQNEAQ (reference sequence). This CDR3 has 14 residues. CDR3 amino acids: CASSLVASGHTQYF. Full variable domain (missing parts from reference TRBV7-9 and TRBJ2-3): DTGVSQNPRHKITKRGQNVTFRCDPISEHNRLYWYRQTLGQGPEFLTYFQNEAQLEKSRLLSDRFSAERPKGSFSTLEIQRTEQGDSAMYLCASSLVASGHTQYFGPGTRLTVL.

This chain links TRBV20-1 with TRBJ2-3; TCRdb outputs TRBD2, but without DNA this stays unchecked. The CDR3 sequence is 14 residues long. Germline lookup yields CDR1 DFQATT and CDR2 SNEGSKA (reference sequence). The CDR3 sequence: CSARTSASTDTQYF.

CDR3 sequence reads: CASSAFDRGHREKLFF. The rearrangement joins TRBV5-6 to TRBJ1-4; the TCRdb call, TRBD1, lacks DNA for checking. The CDR3 has 16 residues. Germline V CDR1 and CDR2: SGHDT, YYEEEE.